This entry lists 12 T cell receptor beta chains sequenced from one sample in a study of cytomegalovirus exposure and HLA in healthy donors. It was with 60 Vbeta and 13 Jbeta primers that the PCR ran. The assay was immunoSEQ multiplex PCR, and TCRdb's table has in-frame clones only and misses some. Altogether a few hundred thousand clones are present, around 79% being singletons, with the ten largest covering roughly 0.22%. Sequencing was carried out using PBMCs. All receptors come from a girl aged 2-10 years in good health and CMV-seronegative.

The chain joins TRBV7-2 to TRBJ2-1; maybe TRBD1 (5 bases). CDR1 and CDR2 from the germline V gene are SGHTA and FQGNSA. The CDR3 consists of 14 residues. V lost 2 bases and J 0 bases, leaving 5 bases between the germline ends. CDR3 residues: CASSLRGSYNEQFF. The CDR3 DNA reads as TGTGCCAGCAGCTTAAGGGGCTCCTACAATGAGCAGTTCTTC.

This clone was seen only once. This chain connects TRBV28 to TRBJ2-5; TRBD2 matches at 8 bases. Germline V gene lookup returns CDR1 MDHEN and CDR2 SYDVKM. The V segment lost 7 bases and the J segment 13 bases; nucleotides outside the gene matches: 11. This CDR3 has 12 amino acids. CDR3 sequence (DNA): TGTGCCAGCAAGCGATGGGGACTAGTTCCGTACTTC. It yields the protein CASKRWGLVPYF. Filled out from reference TRBV28 and TRBJ2-5, the complete variable domain reads DVKVTQSSRYLVKRTGEKVFLECVQDMDHENMFWYRQDPGLGLRLIYFSYDVKMKEKGDIPEGYSVSREKKERFSLILESASTNQTSMYLCASKRWGLVPYFGPGTRLLVL.

This chain's CDR3 is CASSSLLLPYEQYF. The CDR3 DNA follows: TGTGCCAGCAGTTCCCTACTTTTACCCTACGAGCAGTACTTC. J is TRBJ2-7 and V is TRBV27; the D is unclear. V was pared by 4 bases and J by 2 bases, with 12 bases between. From germline, CDR1 is MNHEY and CDR2 SMNVEV (reference sequence). This CDR3 is 14 amino acids long.

The chain joins TRBV27 to TRBJ2-5, with D perhaps matching TRBD1 (5 bases). The V gene's germline CDR1 is MNHEY and CDR2 SMNVEV (reference sequence). The CDR3 loop spans 13 amino acids. Trimming shortened V by 0 bases and J by 11 bases, and 13 bases separated the two germline ends. The CDR3 protein is CASSLSVTAEQYF. Here the CDR3 DNA reads TGTGCCAGCAGTTTATCAGTGACAGCAGAGCAGTACTTC.

The rearrangement uses TRBV2 and TRBJ1-1, with 8 positions matching TRBD1. J lost 7 bases, V lost 6 bases, and 7 bases had no gene match. The CDR3 has 13 residues. Germline lookup yields CDR1 SNHLY and CDR2 FYNNEI. The CDR3 DNA sequence: TGTGCCAGCAGCGCCGACAGGGGACTTGAAGCTTTCTTT. Residues: CASSADRGLEAFF.

This chain connects TRBV4-1 to TRBJ2-1, with D possibly matching TRBD2 (6 bases). The ends were cut back, 0 bases at V and 4 bases at J, with 16 bases in the middle. Germline lookup yields CDR1 MGHRA and CDR2 YSYEKL. This CDR3 has 17 amino acids. The CDR3 sequence is CASSQDLARGIYNEQFF. In DNA form, the CDR3 reads TGCGCCAGCAGCCAAGATCTTGCGCGGGGAATTTACAATGAGCAGTTCTTC.

The J gene is TRBJ1-1, the V gene TRBV29-1; D is perhaps TRBD1 (6 bases). The CDR3 is 13 residues long. V lost 7 bases and J lost 3, with 15 bases in between. From germline, CDR1 is SQVTM and CDR2 ANQGSEA. CDR3 nucleotides: TGCAGCGCACAGGGTCCGACGGACACTGAAGCTTTCTTT. Translated: CSAQGPTDTEAFF.

The V and J genes are TRBV7-9 and TRBJ2-3; 12 positions agree with TRBD2. V lost 2 bases to trimming and J lost 3 bases; unmatched junction nucleotides: 9. CDR3 length equals 18 residues. Germline V gene data show CDR1 as SEHNR and CDR2 as FQNEAQ (reference sequence). CDR3 region: CASSLSLAGGPTTDTQYF. The CDR3 coding sequence is TGTGCCAGCAGCTTAAGTCTAGCGGGAGGGCCGACGACAGATACGCAGTATTTT.

V usage is TRBV5-1 and J usage is TRBJ2-1; possibly TRBD1 for D (6 bases). V lost 0 bases to trimming and J lost 6 bases, with 10 bases between them. This CDR3 contains 14 residues. CDR1 SGHRS and CDR2 YFSETQ come from the germline V gene. The CDR3 here is CASSLARGTNEQFF. The DNA of the CDR3 is TGCGCCAGCAGCTTGGCAAGGGGGACCAATGAGCAGTTCTTC.

The chain has TRBV5-1 and TRBJ2-5; D perhaps matches TRBD1 (5 bases). The CDR3 runs to 11 residues. V was pared by 6 bases and J by 4 bases, with 7 bases between. In germline, CDR1 is SGHRS, CDR2 YFSETQ. DNA for the CDR3: TGCGCCAGCACCCAGGGAGAGACCCAGTACTTC. It encodes CASTQGETQYF.

This chain joins TRBV19 and TRBJ1-3, with D hard to call. V was pared by 7 bases and J by 0 bases, with 13 bases between. The CDR3 consists of 15 residues. Germline-derived CDR1 and CDR2 are LNHDA and SQIVND (reference sequence). The CDR3 protein is CASTSGSYSGNTIYF. DNA of the CDR3: TGTGCCAGTACCTCCGGGAGTTACTCTGGAAACACCATATATTTT.

The rearrangement uses TRBV6-6 and TRBJ2-6, with 7 bases lining up with TRBD1. CDR1 is MNHNY and CDR2 is SVGAGI in the germline V gene (reference sequence). The CDR3 extends over 16 amino acids. The junction had 9 bases not matched to a gene; V was cut back by 6 bases and J by 4 bases. CDR3 residues: CASRRQGSLGANVLTF. In DNA form, the CDR3 reads TGTGCCAGCAGGCGACAGGGTTCTCTGGGGGCCAACGTCCTGACTTTC.